The 21 T cell receptor beta chains in this list originate from one sample, sequenced in a study of cytomegalovirus exposure and HLA in healthy donors. With 60 Vbeta and 13 Jbeta primers, the PCR was carried out. Method: immunoSEQ multiplex PCR; TCRdb's copy keeps in-frame clones and lacks some. The sample carries about 160,000 clones, about 76% recorded once. The sequenced sample was PBMCs. The receptor source for this set is a female donor in good health and CMV-seronegative.

The chain carries TRBV5-1 and TRBJ2-6; D possibly corresponds to TRBD1 (6 bases). V dropped 2 bases and J dropped 6 bases, with 12 bases sitting between them. CDR1 is SGHRS, CDR2 YFSETQ, per germline. The CDR3 length is 15 residues. The CDR3 reads CASSFGQLSANVLTF. The CDR3, as DNA: TGCGCCAGCAGCTTTGGACAGTTGTCGGCCAACGTCCTGACTTTC.

This chain links TRBV9 with TRBJ2-5; 11 bases map to TRBD2. J gave up 5 bases and V 6 bases, and 9 bases lay outside the gene matches. Per germline, CDR1 SGDLS and CDR2 YYNGEE. There are 15 residues in the CDR3. The CDR3: CASTYSGGGLETQYF. CDR3 DNA: TGTGCCAGCACCTATAGCGGGGGGGGGCTGGAGACCCAGTACTTC.

V is TRBV11-2 and J is TRBJ1-1; D is ambiguous. V was cut by 1 base and J by 3 bases, with 6 bases left in between. Germline V lookup: CDR1 SGHAT, CDR2 FQNNGV. The CDR3 is 13 residues long. Here the CDR3 reads CASSLGLYTEAFF. DNA for the CDR3: TGTGCCAGCAGCTTAGGACTATACACTGAAGCTTTCTTT.

This chain connects TRBV19 to TRBJ2-7; D is uncertain. The CDR3 spans 15 residues. From germline, CDR1 is LNHDA and CDR2 SQIVND (reference sequence). V was cut by 5 bases and J by 6 bases, with 20 bases left in between. CDR3 in amino acids: CASSPPTARLAEQYF. The CDR3, as DNA: TGTGCCAGTAGTCCCCCGACCGCTAGGTTGGCCGAGCAGTACTTC.

This clone was seen a single time. The chain carries TRBV7-6 and TRBJ2-1; D unresolved. Trimming left V 4 bases short and J 1 base short, with 11 bases between. CDR3 size: 15 residues. Germline values: CDR1 SGHVS, CDR2 FNYEAQ. CDR3 amino acids: CASSYLAVSYNEQFF. CDR3 sequence (DNA): TGTGCCAGCAGCTACCTCGCGGTTTCCTACAATGAGCAGTTCTTC.

The genes are TRBV18 and TRBJ2-1; 8 nucleotides match TRBD2. This CDR3 contains 17 residues. The V segment lost 3 bases and the J segment 4 bases; nucleotides outside the gene matches: 11. Per the germline V gene, CDR1 is KGHSH and CDR2 is LQKENI. The CDR3: CASSPLGGTRVYNEQFF. In nucleotides, the CDR3 is TGTGCCAGCTCACCGCTAGGGGGGACTAGAGTTTACAATGAGCAGTTCTTC.

This clone was observed a few times. V is TRBV4-1 and J is TRBJ1-2; 7 bases are shared with TRBD1. This CDR3 comprises 15 residues. Losses at the gene ends were 4 bases for V and 4 bases for J; bases not matched to a gene: 9. CDR1 is MGHRA, CDR2 YSYEKL, per germline. CDR3 amino acids: CASSLSVGTVYGYTF. CDR3 sequence (DNA): TGCGCCAGCAGCCTCAGCGTCGGGACAGTCTATGGCTACACCTTC.

This sequence joins TRBV29-1 and TRBJ2-3; 7 bases are shared with TRBD2. The CDR3 runs to 12 residues. From germline, CDR1 is SQVTM and CDR2 ANQGSEA. V shed 3 bases and J 4 bases; nucleotides not matched to a gene: 1. The CDR3 is CSVEAGADTQYF. CDR3 coding DNA: TGCAGCGTTGAGGCGGGGGCAGATACGCAGTATTTT.

The count of this clone is one. V and J are TRBV7-9 and TRBJ1-2; D ambiguous. Trimming stripped 0 bases from V and 6 bases from J, with 17 bases between. CDR1 SEHNR and CDR2 FQNEAQ come from the germline V gene (reference sequence). The CDR3 contains 16 residues. For the CDR3, the DNA is TGTGCCAGCAGCTTAGCGCTCCTCGGGTCCGGGGATGGCTACACCTTC. This encodes CASSLALLGSGDGYTF.

This chain connects TRBV30 to TRBJ1-1; TRBD1 agrees at 10 bases. The length of the CDR3 is 13 residues. V lost 8 bases to trimming and J lost 4 bases; unmatched junction nucleotides: 7. Looked up from germline, CDR1 is GTSNPN and CDR2 is SVGIG (reference sequence). CDR3 bases: TGTGCCGGAGACAGGGGGCCTGGCACTGAAGCTTTCTTT. Residues: CAGDRGPGTEAFF.

J is TRBJ2-5 and V is TRBV27; D gene unclear. This CDR3 comprises 14 residues. With 5 bases removed from V and 2 bases from J, the gap between germline ends came to 12 bases. CDR1 MNHEY and CDR2 SMNVEV come from the germline V gene (reference sequence). The CDR3 here is CASSLDFAQETQYF. CDR3 DNA: TGTGCCAGCAGTCTAGACTTTGCTCAAGAGACCCAGTACTTC.

This chain connects TRBV6-6 to TRBJ2-1; no reliable D call. Looked up from germline, CDR1 is MNHNY and CDR2 is SVGAGI (reference sequence). V was trimmed by 6 bases and J by 12 bases, leaving 15 bases between them. CDR3 length equals 12 residues. The CDR3 spells CASSLPEDPQFF. CDR3 nucleotides: TGTGCCAGCAGCCTGCCTGAGGATCCGCAGTTCTTC.

The gene calls are TRBV28 and TRBJ1-1, with 7 bases identical to TRBD1. This CDR3 is built from 15 residues. Germline V CDR1 and CDR2: MDHEN, SYDVKM. V shed 5 bases, J shed 4 bases, and the junction held 10 bases outside the gene matches. DNA of the CDR3: TGTGCCAGCAGTCTCCCCCGACAGGGAGGCACTGAAGCTTTCTTT. It translates to CASSLPRQGGTEAFF.

This clone was seen a handful of times. This chain links TRBV5-1 with TRBJ2-7, with D tentatively TRBD2 (6 bases). This CDR3 comprises 14 residues. Trimming removed 4 bases from V and 2 bases from J, with 13 bases in between. Germline-derived CDR1 and CDR2 are SGHRS and YFSETQ. CDR3 protein: CASSPGLGPYEQYF. The CDR3 region has the DNA TGCGCCAGCAGCCCGGGACTGGGCCCCTACGAGCAGTACTTC.

This chain links TRBV29-1 with TRBJ2-1, with 7 nucleotides matching TRBD2. CDR1 is SQVTM, CDR2 ANQGSEA, per germline. This CDR3 is built from 13 residues. Trimming removed 3 bases from V and 7 bases from J; junction bases left unmatched: 6. The CDR3 loop is CSVDAGVYNEQFF. In DNA form, the CDR3 reads TGCAGCGTTGACGCGGGAGTTTATAATGAGCAGTTCTTC.

The V and J genes are TRBV18 and TRBJ2-7; a weak D match, TRBD2 (6 bases). The CDR3 length is 15 residues. Germline values: CDR1 KGHSH, CDR2 LQKENI. V gave up 6 bases and J gave up 4 bases, with 19 bases separating them. This CDR3 reads CASSQVGGPKYEQYF. The CDR3 DNA reads as TGTGCCAGCTCTCAAGTCGGGGGACCCAAATACGAGCAGTACTTC.

The CDR3 loop is CASSAGDYKETQYF. CDR3 sequence (DNA): TGCGCCAGCAGCGCGGGGGACTATAAAGAGACCCAGTACTTC. The rearrangement joins TRBV5-1 to TRBJ2-5, with 7 bases fitting TRBD2. Germline lookup yields CDR1 SGHRS and CDR2 YFSETQ. The junction had 6 bases not matched to a gene; V was cut back by 4 bases and J by 3 bases. The CDR3 is 14 amino acids.

This clone was observed a few times. CDR3 nucleotides: TGTGCCAGCAGTGCTAGGGGATGGATTGATGAAGCTTTCTTT. This translates into CASSARGWIDEAFF. J is TRBJ1-1 and V is TRBV6-1, with D possibly TRBD1 on 5 matching bases. CDR1 is MNHNS, CDR2 SASEGT, per germline. The CDR3 is 14 residues long. V lost 4 bases to trimming and J lost 7 bases, with 16 bases between them.

CDR3 in amino acids: CASSLQSWDRGLRELFF. CDR3 sequence (DNA): TGTGCCAGCAGCTTACAATCTTGGGACAGGGGACTCAGGGAGCTGTTTTTT. The chain uses TRBV7-6 and TRBJ2-2; 10 nucleotides match TRBD1. CDR1 and CDR2 (germline): SGHVS, FNYEAQ. The CDR3 extends over 17 amino acids. V lost 2 bases to trimming and J lost 9 bases; unmatched junction nucleotides: 12.

The chain links TRBV2 to TRBJ2-7; 8 bases align to TRBD1. In germline, CDR1 is SNHLY, CDR2 FYNNEI. CDR3 size: 14 residues. Germline trimming cut 7 bases from V and 0 bases from J; bases unmatched to any gene: 5. In DNA form, the CDR3 reads TGTGCCAGCAAGCGGACAGGGTACTCCTACGAGCAGTACTTC. Protein: CASKRTGYSYEQYF.

This chain joins TRBV19 and TRBJ2-2; TRBD2 matches 7 bases. CDR3 length: 17 amino acids. V trimming: 0 bases; J trimming: 6 bases; junction bases outside the gene matches: 10. Germline V gives CDR1 LNHDA, CDR2 SQIVND (reference sequence). The CDR3 loop is CASSIDGVAGRAGELFF. DNA of the CDR3: TGTGCCAGTAGTATAGATGGTGTCGCGGGGAGGGCCGGGGAGCTGTTTTTT. The entire variable domain, with the rest obtained from reference TRBV19 and TRBJ2-2, is as follows: DGGITQSPKYLFRKEGQNVTLSCEQNLNHDAMYWYRQDPGQGLRLIYYSQIVNDFQKGDIAEGYSVSREKKESFPLTVTSAQKNPTAFYLCASSIDGVAGRAGELFFGEGSRLTVL.